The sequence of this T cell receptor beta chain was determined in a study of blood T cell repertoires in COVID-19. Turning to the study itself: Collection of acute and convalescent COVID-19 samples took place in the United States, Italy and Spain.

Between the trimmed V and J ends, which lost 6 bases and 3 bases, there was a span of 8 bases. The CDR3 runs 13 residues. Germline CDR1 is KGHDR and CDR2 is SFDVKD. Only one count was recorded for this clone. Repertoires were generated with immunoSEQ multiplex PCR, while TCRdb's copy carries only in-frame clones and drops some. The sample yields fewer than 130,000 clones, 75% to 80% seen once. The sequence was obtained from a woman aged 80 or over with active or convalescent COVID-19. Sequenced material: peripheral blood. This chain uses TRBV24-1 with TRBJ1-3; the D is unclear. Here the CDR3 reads CATSSAGGNTIYF. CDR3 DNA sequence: TGTGCCACCAGTTCTGCCGGTGGAAACACCATATATTTT.